These 18 T cell receptor beta chains were sequenced from one sample in a study of beta chain features in type 1 diabetes. Of the isolated RNA, all was reverse transcribed, and so the sequenced material was expressed TCRB transcripts. Here immunoSEQ multiplex PCR was the method, and the copy in TCRdb shows in-frame clones only, minus some. The sample lists 140,000 to 150,000 clones; over 9.5% were seen once. The sample consisted of naive CD4+ T cells from blood. Source of these receptors: a young man in good health.

This clone was seen a handful of times. This rearrangement joins TRBV7-6 to TRBJ2-7; 9 positions agree with TRBD1. V was clipped by 1 base and J by 4 bases; unmatched bases: 5. This CDR3 spans 15 amino acids. Germline-derived CDR1 and CDR2 are SGHVS and FNYEAQ. The CDR3: CASSLGGTGRYEQYF. Written as DNA, the CDR3 is TGTGCCAGCAGCTTAGGCGGGACAGGGCGGTACGAGCAGTACTTC.

The CDR3 protein is CASSQDPPTGGSDLAKNIQYF. The CDR3 DNA is TGCGCCAGCAGCCAAGATCCTCCGACAGGGGGCTCCGATTTAGCCAAAAACATTCAGTACTTC. The chain is built from TRBV4-3 and TRBJ2-4; 10 nucleotides line up with TRBD1. CDR1 is LGHNA and CDR2 is YSLEER in the germline V gene. Trimming removed 0 bases from V and 0 bases from J; junction bases left unmatched: 14. This CDR3 has 21 residues.

V gene TRBV18 combines with J gene TRBJ1-6; TRBD1 is a possible D gene (6 bases). Germline V gives CDR1 KGHSH, CDR2 LQKENI. The V end was cut by 7 bases, the J end by 7 bases, with 17 bases between. The CDR3 runs 15 residues. The CDR3 region is CASFDHREGNSPLHF. Here the CDR3 DNA reads TGTGCCAGCTTCGACCACAGGGAAGGGAATTCACCCCTCCACTTT.

The genes are TRBV30 and TRBJ1-6, with D possibly being TRBD1 (6 bases). This CDR3 is built from 13 residues. Trimming stripped 4 bases from V and 7 bases from J, with 11 bases between. Germline V gene lookup returns CDR1 GTSNPN and CDR2 SVGIG (reference sequence). CDR3 amino acids: CAWNRVTNSPLHF. The CDR3 nucleotides are TGTGCCTGGAACAGGGTAACCAATTCACCCCTCCACTTT.

The table lists this clone with a few counts. Here the CDR3 reads CASSLTASYNEQFF. The CDR3 DNA reads TGCGCCAGCAGCTTGACAGCCTCCTACAATGAGCAGTTCTTC. This rearrangement joins TRBV5-1 to TRBJ2-1; D call uncertain. The CDR3 spans 14 residues. V dropped 1 base and J dropped 0 bases, with 5 bases sitting between them. From germline, CDR1 is SGHRS and CDR2 YFSETQ.

This clone was seen a handful of times. V and J are TRBV30 and TRBJ1-4, with TRBD1 matching over 7 bases. The CDR3 runs 14 residues. In germline, CDR1 is GTSNPN, CDR2 SVGIG (reference sequence). The V segment lost 5 bases and the J segment 5 bases; nucleotides outside the gene matches: 8. The CDR3 sequence: CAWSYSTGNEKLFF. The CDR3 DNA reads as TGTGCCTGGTCTTATTCGACAGGGAATGAAAAACTGTTTTTT.

The chain links TRBV28 to TRBJ2-7, with D perhaps matching TRBD1 (5 bases). This CDR3 has 13 residues. Germline lookup yields CDR1 MDHEN and CDR2 SYDVKM. Trimming took off 7 bases at V and 6 bases at J, with 16 bases between the two ends. This CDR3 reads CASIGQGKTEQYF. DNA of the CDR3: TGTGCCAGCATTGGGCAGGGCAAGACCGAGCAGTACTTC. Supplemented by reference TRBV28 and TRBJ2-7, the full variable domain reads DVKVTQSSRYLVKRTGEKVFLECVQDMDHENMFWYRQDPGLGLRLIYFSYDVKMKEKGDIPEGYSVSREKKERFSLILESASTNQTSMYLCASIGQGKTEQYFGPGTRLTVT.

The chain recombines TRBV14 with TRBJ1-2, with TRBD1 as a possible D gene (6 bases). Germline V gene sequence: CDR1 SGHDN, CDR2 FVKESK. The CDR3 runs 15 residues. V lost 2 bases and J 1 base, leaving 11 bases between the germline ends. The CDR3 DNA reads TGTGCCAGCAGCCAAATCAGGGGATATAACTATGGCTACACCTTC. Amino acids: CASSQIRGYNYGYTF. The full variable domain, in which reference TRBV14 and TRBJ1-2 provide the parts outside the CDR3, is EAGVTQFPSHSVIEKGQTVTLRCDPISGHDNLYWYRRVMGKEIKFLLHFVKESKQDESGMPNNRFLAERTGGTYSTLKVQPAELEDSGVYFCASSQIRGYNYGYTFGSGTRLTVV.

The chain carries TRBV5-1 and TRBJ2-5; the match to TRBD1 covers 10 bases. Germline values: CDR1 SGHRS, CDR2 YFSETQ. The CDR3 totals 15 residues. Germline trimming cut 3 bases from V and 1 base from J; bases unmatched to any gene: 3. The CDR3 spells CASSYRTGGQETQYF. CDR3 coding DNA: TGCGCCAGCAGCTACCGGACAGGGGGCCAAGAGACCCAGTACTTC.

The V and J genes are TRBV6-6 and TRBJ2-7; possibly TRBD1 for D (6 bases). Between the trimmed V and J ends, which lost 11 bases and 2 bases, there was a span of 16 bases. The CDR3 sequence is 13 residues long. Germline CDR1 MNHNY, CDR2 SVGAGI (reference sequence). CDR3 in amino acids: CAVGQDRPYEQYF. The DNA for the CDR3 is TGTGCCGTCGGCCAGGACAGACCCTACGAGCAGTACTTC.

CDR3 bases: TGCGCCAGCAGCCAAGTTGCCGTCGGAGGATTACTTCGGGGCGAGCAGTACTTC. This gives the protein CASSQVAVGGLLRGEQYF. This rearrangement joins TRBV4-3 to TRBJ2-7; D is perhaps TRBD2 (5 bases). Germline V gives CDR1 LGHNA, CDR2 YSLEER. V lost 1 base, J lost 6 bases, and 25 bases lay in between. This CDR3 region has 18 residues.

This clone turned up a few times. The chain joins TRBV19 to TRBJ2-5; a possible D gene is TRBD2 (5 bases). The ends were cut back, 6 bases at V and 1 base at J, with 9 bases in the middle. The CDR3 is made up of 13 amino acids. CDR1 and CDR2 (germline): LNHDA, SQIVND (reference sequence). CDR3 bases: TGTGCCAGTAGCCGGACTCTCCAAGAGACCCAGTACTTC. Translation: CASSRTLQETQYF. The whole variable domain, filled in from reference TRBV19 and TRBJ2-5, reads DGGITQSPKYLFRKEGQNVTLSCEQNLNHDAMYWYRQDPGQGLRLIYYSQIVNDFQKGDIAEGYSVSREKKESFPLTVTSAQKNPTAFYLCASSRTLQETQYFGPGTRLLVL.

The V call is TRBV18, the J call TRBJ2-5, with D perhaps matching TRBD1 (6 bases). The CDR3 is 15 amino acids. Germline V CDR1 and CDR2: KGHSH, LQKENI. V gave up 2 bases and J gave up 5 bases, with 15 bases separating them. CDR3 residues: CASSPTAGARETQYF. The CDR3, as DNA: TGTGCCAGCTCACCAACCGCAGGGGCCAGGGAGACCCAGTACTTC.

This clone was found many times. Here the CDR3 reads CASSVRGGNNEQFF. CDR3 DNA sequence: TGTGCCAGCTCCGTGCGGGGGGGCAACAATGAGCAGTTCTTC. The V and J genes are TRBV18 and TRBJ2-1; 9 positions match TRBD2. The CDR3 contains 14 residues. After removal of 6 bases from V and 5 bases from J, the junction contained 5 bases not matched to a gene. In germline, CDR1 is KGHSH, CDR2 LQKENI.

The V call is TRBV6-6, the J call TRBJ2-7, with 7 bases fitting TRBD1. This CDR3 is built from 12 residues. J gave up 1 base and V 10 bases, and 4 bases lay outside the gene matches. Per germline, CDR1 MNHNY and CDR2 SVGAGI (reference sequence). The CDR3 DNA follows: TGTGCCACCGGGGACAGATCCTACGAGCAGTACTTC. It specifies CATGDRSYEQYF.

This clone has a handful of counts. The V gene is TRBV7-3, the J gene TRBJ2-3; the match to TRBD1 covers 7 bases. Germline-derived CDR1 and CDR2 are SGHTA and FQGTGA. V was pared by 4 bases and J by 11 bases, with 6 bases of the junction left unmatched. CDR3 length: 12 amino acids. The CDR3 here is CASSSGQEKQYF. The CDR3 region has the DNA TGTGCCAGCAGCTCCGGACAGGAGAAGCAGTATTTT. The entire variable domain, with the rest obtained from reference TRBV7-3 and TRBJ2-3, is as follows: GAGVSQTPSNKVTEKGKYVELRCDPISGHTALYWYRQSLGQGPEFLIYFQGTGAADDSGLPNDRFFAVRPEGSVSTLKIQRTERGDSAVYLCASSSGQEKQYFGPGTRLTVL.

This clone was observed many times. The gene calls are TRBV7-9 and TRBJ2-7; 9 bases are a match to TRBD1. Germline values: CDR1 SEHNR, CDR2 FQNEAQ (reference sequence). The CDR3 contains 13 residues. Unmatched junction bases numbered 6, after V lost 6 bases and J lost 6 bases. The CDR3, as DNA: TGTGCCAGCAGTCGGGACAGGGAGGCCGAGCAGTACTTC. It encodes CASSRDREAEQYF.

This clone showed up just a few times. The rearrangement uses TRBV19 and TRBJ2-3; D possibly corresponds to TRBD2 (6 bases). Per germline, CDR1 LNHDA and CDR2 SQIVND (reference sequence). This CDR3 is built from 15 residues. With 3 bases removed from V and 2 bases from J, the gap between germline ends came to 12 bases. CDR3 DNA: TGTGCCAGTAGTATCTTGTGGGGGGACACAGATACGCAGTATTTT. It specifies CASSILWGDTDTQYF.